These 32 T cell receptor beta chains share one sample of origin, sequenced in a study of T cell repertoires in cytomegalovirus infection. These receptors are not linked to any known antigen. TCRdb independently ran MiXCR on the reads; one entry per CDR3 protein. The table includes around 340,000 distinct CDR3 sequences, 25% to 35% detected once. Here the sequenced sample was cultured PBMCs, taken from culture after CMV antigen stimulation. The receptor set was obtained from a human donor in good health (CMV status not recorded). Some clones in this sample may be carry-over from other donors' samples.

This rearrangement joins TRBV7-9 to TRBJ2-1, with D hard to call. The CDR3 contains 13 residues. V lost 8 bases and J lost 5, with 13 bases in between. Germline V gene lookup returns CDR1 SEHNR and CDR2 FQNEAQ (reference sequence). The CDR3 protein is CASVWVGDNEQFF. Written as DNA, the CDR3 is TGTGCCAGCGTCTGGGTTGGAGACAATGAGCAGTTCTTC.

The V call is TRBV9, the J call TRBJ2-3; D ambiguous. This CDR3 is built from 13 residues. Looked up from germline, CDR1 is SGDLS and CDR2 is YYNGEE. V was shortened by 1 base and J by 4 bases, with 7 bases between the two germline ends. This CDR3 is CASSVLSADTQYF. Written as DNA, the CDR3 is TGTGCCAGCAGCGTACTTTCTGCAGATACGCAGTATTTT.

This clonotype was seen many times. The chain carries TRBV27 and TRBJ1-2, with D maybe TRBD1 (6 bases). The CDR3 loop spans 13 amino acids. V lost 2 bases to trimming and J lost 2 bases, with 6 bases between them. Germline values: CDR1 MNHEY, CDR2 SMNVEV (reference sequence). The CDR3 nucleotides are TGTGCCAGCAGTTTAACAGGGAACTATGGCTACACCTTC. Translation: CASSLTGNYGYTF.

The chain couples TRBV2 to TRBJ1-5, with TRBD1 as a possible D gene (5 bases). With 7 bases removed from V and 1 base from J, the gap between germline ends came to 20 bases. The CDR3 length is 17 residues. Germline loops: CDR1 SNHLY, CDR2 FYNNEI. CDR3 bases: TGTGCCAGCACCCTATCTCTTGTGGGGGAGAGCAATCAGCCCCAGCATTTT. Its translation is CASTLSLVGESNQPQHF.

This clonotype showed up just a few times. This chain joins TRBV7-6 and TRBJ2-1; D perhaps matches TRBD2 (7 bases). The CDR3 spans 14 residues. Trimming stripped 6 bases from V and 6 bases from J, with 15 bases between. Looked up from germline, CDR1 is SGHVS and CDR2 is FNYEAQ. The CDR3 loop is CASSLQGGGNEQFF. In DNA form, the CDR3 reads TGTGCCAGCAGTCTCCAAGGGGGGGGCAATGAGCAGTTCTTC.

This clonotype came up a few times. This chain uses TRBV9 with TRBJ2-7, with a weak D call TRBD2 (7 bases). This CDR3 is built from 14 residues. Trimming pared 2 bases from V and 3 bases from J, leaving 12 bases between. Germline V gene sequence: CDR1 SGDLS, CDR2 YYNGEE. CDR3 DNA sequence: TGTGCCAGCAGCGTTGCGGGGGCCAACTACGAGCAGTACTTC. Translation gives CASSVAGANYEQYF.

V and J are TRBV2 and TRBJ2-7; 10 bases are a match to TRBD1. The V and J ends lost 7 bases and 4 bases, in that order; junction bases with no gene match: 7. The germline V gene encodes CDR1 SNHLY and CDR2 FYNNEI. This CDR3 spans 14 amino acids. The CDR3 region has the DNA TGTGCCAGCATTACCGGACAGGGGGTATACGAGCAGTACTTC. Translated, it gives CASITGQGVYEQYF. Complete variable domain (other parts from reference TRBV2 and TRBJ2-7): EPEVTQTPSHQVTQMGQEVILRCVPISNHLYFYWYRQILGQKVEFLVSFYNNEISEKSEIFDDQFSVERPDGSNFTLKIRSTKLEDSAMYFCASITGQGVYEQYFGPGTRLTVT.

This clonotype showed up just a few times. The CDR3: CASSISNTGELFF. CDR3 bases: TGTGCCAGCAGCATATCGAACACCGGGGAGCTGTTTTTT. This sequence joins TRBV7-8 and TRBJ2-2; D gene unclear. Deletions cut 5 bases from V and 0 bases from J, with 4 bases between. Germline CDR1 is SGHVS and CDR2 is FQNEAQ. CDR3 length equals 13 residues.

There are many counts of this clonotype. The V call is TRBV7-2, the J call TRBJ2-1; possible D gene TRBD2, 6 bases. V was shortened by 8 bases and J by 6 bases, with 11 bases between the two germline ends. The CDR3 totals 12 residues. Germline V CDR1 and CDR2: SGHTA, FQGNSA. The CDR3 loop is CASGGAANEQFF. In DNA, the CDR3 is TGTGCCAGCGGCGGGGCCGCCAATGAGCAGTTCTTC.

The J gene is TRBJ1-4, the V gene TRBV27, with D perhaps TRBD1 (5 bases). Germline V gene data show CDR1 as MNHEY and CDR2 as SMNVEV (reference sequence). Trimming shortened V by 8 bases and J by 5 bases, and 15 bases separated the two germline ends. CDR3 length: 14 amino acids. CDR3 in amino acids: CASGGRGLNEKLFF. In DNA, the CDR3 is TGTGCCAGCGGGGGAAGGGGTTTGAATGAAAAACTGTTTTTT.

V usage is TRBV20-1 and J usage is TRBJ2-3; D may be TRBD2 (6 bases). The CDR3 runs 14 residues. Between the trimmed V and J ends, which lost 2 bases and 6 bases, there was a span of 15 bases. CDR1 and CDR2 from the germline V gene are DFQATT and SNEGSKA (reference sequence). The CDR3 region has the DNA TGCAGTGCTAGACTAGCGCTATCGGTGGATACGCAGTATTTT. Translating gives CSARLALSVDTQYF.

The chain recombines TRBV6-1 with TRBJ1-1; D might be TRBD1 (6 bases). The CDR3 runs to 14 residues. Germline-derived CDR1 and CDR2 are MNHNS and SASEGT. Trimming pared 8 bases from V and 5 bases from J, leaving 18 bases between. The DNA of the CDR3 is TGTGCCAGCCGACGCGGGGGGGGCGTAACTGAAGCTTTCTTT. This gives the protein CASRRGGGVTEAFF.

The chain links TRBV7-9 to TRBJ2-1; D not resolved. Per germline, CDR1 SEHNR and CDR2 FQNEAQ (reference sequence). V lost 0 bases to trimming and J lost 2 bases, with 5 bases between them. The CDR3 has 14 amino acids. The chain's CDR3 is CASSLATTYNEQFF. The DNA of the CDR3 is TGTGCCAGCAGCTTAGCAACAACCTACAATGAGCAGTTCTTC. The complete variable domain, with remaining parts taken from reference TRBV7-9 and TRBJ2-1, reads DTGVSQNPRHKITKRGQNVTFRCDPISEHNRLYWYRQTLGQGPEFLTYFQNEAQLEKSRLLSDRFSAERPKGSFSTLEIQRTEQGDSAMYLCASSLATTYNEQFFGPGTRLTVL.

The chain has TRBV11-2 and TRBJ2-7, with no clear D. The CDR3 is 14 amino acids. Deletions cut 0 bases from V and 7 bases from J, with 13 bases between. Per germline, CDR1 SGHAT and CDR2 FQNNGV. CDR3 sequence: CASSLDTTAREQYF. For the CDR3, the DNA is TGTGCCAGCAGCTTAGACACCACAGCACGGGAGCAGTACTTC.

V and J are TRBV5-1 and TRBJ2-5, with 14 bases aligning to TRBD2. The junction had 7 bases not matched to a gene; V was cut back by 4 bases and J by 5 bases. In germline, CDR1 is SGHRS, CDR2 YFSETQ. The CDR3 extends over 16 amino acids. The CDR3 sequence: CASSPGTSGSVETQYF. The CDR3 DNA follows: TGCGCCAGCAGCCCCGGGACTAGCGGGAGTGTTGAGACCCAGTACTTC.

At least ten counts were recorded for this clonotype. The rearrangement joins TRBV7-9 to TRBJ1-1; D may be TRBD1 (5 bases). The germline V gene encodes CDR1 SEHNR and CDR2 FQNEAQ (reference sequence). This CDR3 has 14 amino acids. The V end was cut by 1 base, the J end by 0 bases, with 6 bases between. The CDR3: CASSLGQMNTEAFF. CDR3 coding DNA: TGTGCCAGCAGCTTAGGACAGATGAACACTGAAGCTTTCTTT.

The rearrangement uses TRBV7-3 and TRBJ2-7; 7 bases align to TRBD1. The germline CDR1 and CDR2 sequences are SGHTA and FQGTGA. There are 16 residues in the CDR3. Germline trimming cut 2 bases from V and 0 bases from J; bases unmatched to any gene: 7. For the CDR3, the DNA is TGTGCCAGCAGCTTATATTCGCCAGGGGGCTCCTACGAGCAGTACTTC. Encoded protein: CASSLYSPGGSYEQYF.

This clonotype turned up a few times. V usage is TRBV7-2 and J usage is TRBJ1-6; D perhaps matches TRBD1 (6 bases). Germline loops: CDR1 SGHTA, CDR2 FQGNSA. This CDR3 spans 15 amino acids. V dropped 5 bases and J dropped 6 bases, with 14 bases sitting between them. In DNA, the CDR3 is TGTGCCAGCAGCGGGACACACTCGGGTAATTCACCCCTCCACTTT. Protein sequence: CASSGTHSGNSPLHF.

The rearrangement links TRBV29-1 to TRBJ2-7; D unclear. The CDR3 is 14 residues long. Germline V gene data show CDR1 as SQVTM and CDR2 as ANQGSEA. The V gene lost 3 bases and the J gene lost 0 bases, with 12 bases spanning the gap. Here the CDR3 reads CSVEFGLNSYEQYF. CDR3 sequence (DNA): TGCAGCGTTGAGTTCGGCTTAAACTCCTACGAGCAGTACTTC.

In its sample, this clonotype was seen a few times. The chain joins TRBV4-2 to TRBJ2-2, with D hard to call. The V and J ends lost 2 bases and 1 base respectively, with 11 bases between them. The germline CDR1 and CDR2 sequences are LGHNA and YNFKEQ. The CDR3 sequence is 16 residues long. This CDR3 reads CASSQSPELNTGELFF. The CDR3 DNA follows: TGTGCCAGCAGCCAATCTCCAGAGTTGAACACCGGGGAGCTGTTTTTT.

This clonotype was recorded at least ten times. This rearrangement joins TRBV7-2 to TRBJ2-3, with D perhaps TRBD2 (5 bases). Trimming pared 1 base from V and 8 bases from J, leaving 13 bases between. The germline V gene encodes CDR1 SGHTA and CDR2 FQGNSA. The CDR3 sequence is 14 residues long. CDR3 protein: CASSLGGAPGTQYF. The CDR3 nucleotides are TGTGCCAGCAGCTTAGGGGGAGCCCCGGGTACGCAGTATTTT.

In DNA form, the CDR3 reads TGTGCCAGCAGCTTAGGGCAGCCGAACAACTTCGCCGGGGAGCTGTTTTTT. Translation: CASSLGQPNNFAGELFF. The chain carries TRBV7-3 and TRBJ2-2; D gene unclear. Trimming removed 2 bases from V and 6 bases from J, with 19 bases in between. The CDR3 has 17 amino acids. Germline values: CDR1 SGHTA, CDR2 FQGTGA.

The V gene is TRBV11-2, the J gene TRBJ2-1; D might be TRBD1 (6 bases). Trimming stripped 4 bases from V and 9 bases from J, with 22 bases between. The CDR3 sequence is 16 residues long. The germline V gene encodes CDR1 SGHAT and CDR2 FQNNGV. CDR3 coding DNA: TGTGCCAGCAGCTATATGATGGCCTCTCGAGGGGGTGAGCAGTTCTTC. The encoded protein is CASSYMMASRGGEQFF.

The rearrangement joins TRBV29-1 to TRBJ1-2, with 7 positions matching TRBD1. Trimming at V came to 5 bases and at J to 4 bases, leaving 4 bases not matched to a gene. Germline V gene lookup returns CDR1 SQVTM and CDR2 ANQGSEA. There are 12 residues in the CDR3. The CDR3 protein is CSVQAGGYGYTF. DNA of the CDR3: TGCAGCGTTCAAGCAGGGGGCTATGGCTACACCTTC. The full variable domain, in which reference TRBV29-1 and TRBJ1-2 provide the parts outside the CDR3, is SAVISQKPSRDICQRGTSLTIQCQVDSQVTMMFWYRQQPGQSLTLIATANQGSEATYESGFVIDKFPISRPNLTFSTLTVSNMSPEDSSIYLCSVQAGGYGYTFGSGTRLTVV.

The table lists this clonotype with a few counts. The chain carries TRBV27 and TRBJ1-5; no definite D call. The V end was cut by 5 bases, the J end by 3 bases, with 8 bases between. The germline CDR1 and CDR2 sequences are MNHEY and SMNVEV (reference sequence). The CDR3 sequence is 13 residues long. The CDR3 is CASSRLFNQPQHF. The CDR3 region has the DNA TGTGCCAGCAGTCGACTGTTCAATCAGCCCCAGCATTTT.

The gene calls are TRBV29-1 and TRBJ1-2; possibly TRBD1 for D (6 bases). CDR3 size: 13 residues. Germline V gene lookup returns CDR1 SQVTM and CDR2 ANQGSEA. Trimming cost V 3 bases and J 4 bases, with 12 bases left between them. CDR3 DNA sequence: TGCAGCGTTGAGGAGGACAGACTCTATGGCTACACCTTC. Its protein product is CSVEEDRLYGYTF.

This clonotype has a handful of counts. The rearrangement links TRBV12-3 or TRBV12-4 to TRBJ1-5; a weak D match, TRBD1 (6 bases). CDR3 size: 14 residues. V was clipped by 6 bases and J by 4 bases, with 13 bases between them. DNA for the CDR3: TGTGCCAGCAGAAAAGGACAGACGAATCAGCCCCAGCATTTT. Translated, it gives CASRKGQTNQPQHF.

The chain carries TRBV18 and TRBJ1-5; maybe TRBD1 (5 bases). CDR1 and CDR2 from the germline V gene are KGHSH and LQKENI. The V end lost 3 bases, the J end lost 1 base, and 16 bases lay between the germline ends. The CDR3 has 17 residues. CDR3 coding DNA: TGTGCCAGCTCACCGAGCATCGACGGGGGGAGCAATCAGCCCCAGCATTTT. Amino acid sequence: CASSPSIDGGSNQPQHF.

The rearrangement joins TRBV7-2 to TRBJ2-5, with D possibly TRBD1 on 8 matching bases. There are 14 residues in the CDR3. Germline V gene lookup returns CDR1 SGHTA and CDR2 FQGNSA. V lost 4 bases, J lost 5 bases, and 14 bases lay in between. CDR3 protein: CASSSQGGRETQYF. CDR3 nucleotide sequence: TGTGCCAGCAGCTCACAGGGGGGGAGGGAGACCCAGTACTTC. Full variable domain (missing parts from reference TRBV7-2 and TRBJ2-5): GAGVSQSPSNKVTEKGKDVELRCDPISGHTALYWYRQSLGQGLEFLIYFQGNSAPDKSGLPSDRFSAERTGGSVSTLTIQRTQQEDSAVYLCASSSQGGRETQYFGPGTRLLVL.

This rearrangement joins TRBV25-1 to TRBJ1-4; D is ambiguous. V was pared by 0 bases and J by 8 bases, with 7 bases between. The CDR3 runs to 13 residues. CDR1 and CDR2 (germline): MGHDK, SYGVNS. DNA of the CDR3: TGTGCCAGCAGTGAATACGGTGGGGAAAAACTGTTTTTT. It yields the protein CASSEYGGEKLFF. The full variable domain, completed using reference TRBV25-1 and TRBJ1-4, is EADIYQTPRYLVIGTGKKITLECSQTMGHDKMYWYQQDPGMELHLIHYSYGVNSTEKGDLSSESTVSRIRTEHFPLTLESARPSHTSQYLCASSEYGGEKLFFGSGTQLSVL.

As regards this clonotype: The conserved final phenylalanine or tryptophan is absent from the CDR3, which likely points to a read error. Because the CDR3's place on the DNA is in doubt, the DNA is left out and the CDR3 is given as listed by TCRdb. CDR3 residues: CASSLDLSGTTV. The chain has TRBV7-6 and TRBJ2-5; the DNA was not compared with TRBD2, the D call given in the table. The CDR3 spans 12 amino acids, including both terminal residues. The germline V gene has CDR1 SGHVS and CDR2 FNYEAQ.

There are a few counts of this clonotype. The chain recombines TRBV7-3 with TRBJ2-1, with a possible D match to TRBD1 (6 bases). V was clipped by 5 bases and J by 9 bases, with 20 bases between them. There are 15 residues in the CDR3. CDR1 is SGHTA, CDR2 FQGTGA, per germline. CDR3 protein: CASSPTGQPSTEQFF. Written as DNA, the CDR3 is TGTGCCAGCAGCCCCACGGGACAACCATCCACTGAGCAGTTCTTC.